Listed here are 16 T cell receptor beta chains from one sample, sequenced in a study of T cell clones after liver transplantation. The assay was immunoSEQ multiplex PCR, and TCRdb's table has in-frame clones only and misses some. This table holds some 110,000 clones, approximately 85% found once. The sample here was CD4+ T cells from blood, taken before liver transplant. The source is a human donor who received a liver transplant.

The chain employs TRBV7-2 and TRBJ2-1; D remains unclear. The CDR3 contains 15 residues. V was pared by 1 base and J by 3 bases, with 10 bases between. Germline V lookup: CDR1 SGHTA, CDR2 FQGNSA. The CDR3 is CASSLGVRSYNEQFF. The DNA of the CDR3 is TGTGCCAGCAGCTTAGGGGTGCGGAGCTACAATGAGCAGTTCTTC.

This clone was recorded a few times. The chain uses TRBV29-1 and TRBJ1-1; a possible D gene is TRBD1 (6 bases). The germline CDR1 and CDR2 sequences are SQVTM and ANQGSEA. V shed 5 bases and J shed 0 bases, with 13 bases lying between them. There are 14 residues in the CDR3. The CDR3 protein is CSVTQRTVNTEAFF. In nucleotides, the CDR3 is TGCAGCGTTACCCAAAGGACAGTGAACACTGAAGCTTTCTTT. The full variable domain, rest sourced from reference TRBV29-1 and TRBJ1-1, is SAVISQKPSRDICQRGTSLTIQCQVDSQVTMMFWYRQQPGQSLTLIATANQGSEATYESGFVIDKFPISRPNLTFSTLTVSNMSPEDSSIYLCSVTQRTVNTEAFFGQGTRLTVV.

The chain recombines TRBV4-2 with TRBJ2-1, with 8 bases aligning to TRBD2. CDR1 LGHNA and CDR2 YNFKEQ come from the germline V gene. The junction had 19 bases not matched to a gene; V was cut back by 3 bases and J by 9 bases. The CDR3 covers 18 residues. The CDR3 DNA is TGTGCCAGCAGCCACGAAATAGGCGGAGCGGGAGAACTCGGTGAGCAGTTCTTC. This translates into CASSHEIGGAGELGEQFF.

This clone was seen a single time. J is TRBJ2-1 and V is TRBV5-1, with a possible D match to TRBD1 (6 bases). This CDR3 region has 15 residues. Germline values: CDR1 SGHRS, CDR2 YFSETQ. V dropped 0 bases and J dropped 5 bases, with 12 bases sitting between them. Here the CDR3 DNA reads TGCGCCAGCAGCTTGGAGACAGGATGGGACAATGAGCAGTTCTTC. It specifies CASSLETGWDNEQFF.

The gene calls are TRBV7-8 and TRBJ2-2, with TRBD2 matching over 7 bases. V shed 2 bases and J 5 bases; nucleotides not matched to a gene: 8. This CDR3 has 16 residues. Germline CDR1 SGHVS, CDR2 FQNEAQ. This chain's CDR3 is CASSLRAGVDTGELFF. CDR3 nucleotide sequence: TGTGCCAGCAGCTTACGTGCGGGAGTAGATACCGGGGAGCTGTTTTTT.

The rearrangement links TRBV7-9 to TRBJ2-1; D is uncertain. Germline V gene lookup returns CDR1 SEHNR and CDR2 FQNEAQ (reference sequence). Deletions cut 6 bases from V and 4 bases from J, with 7 bases between. This CDR3 region has 12 residues. The CDR3 DNA is TGTGCCAGCAGTCTCCGGTACAATGAGCAGTTCTTC. Translation: CASSLRYNEQFF.

The chain is built from TRBV5-4 and TRBJ1-6; TRBD1 aligns across 7 bases. The V and J ends lost 0 bases and 10 bases, in that order; junction bases with no gene match: 7. The germline gives CDR1 SGHNT, CDR2 YYREEE (reference sequence). This CDR3 is built from 15 residues. The CDR3 here is CASSLGPGGDSPLHF. The CDR3 bases are TGTGCCAGCAGCTTGGGTCCAGGGGGGGACTCACCCCTCCACTTT. Supplemented by reference TRBV5-4 and TRBJ1-6, the full variable domain reads ETGVTQSPTHLIKTRGQQVTLRCSSQSGHNTVSWYQQALGQGPQFIFQYYREEENGRGNFPPRFSGLQFPNYSSELNVNALELDDSALYLCASSLGPGGDSPLHFGNGTRLTVT.

CDR3 protein: CASSSRAIKRAFF. DNA for the CDR3: TGTGCCAGCAGCTCACGGGCGATTAAACGAGCTTTCTTT. The chain combines TRBV5-6 with TRBJ1-1; D gene uncertain. The germline CDR1 and CDR2 sequences are SGHDT and YYEEEE. The CDR3 spans 13 residues. V was shortened by 3 bases and J by 10 bases, with 16 bases between the two germline ends.

In its sample, this clone was seen once. The chain combines TRBV28 with TRBJ2-1, with 8 bases that match TRBD2. The CDR3 length is 12 residues. The germline V gene encodes CDR1 MDHEN and CDR2 SYDVKM. The J segment lost 7 bases and the V segment lost 7 bases, leaving 3 bases of the junction unmatched. The DNA of the CDR3 is TGTGCCAGCACCCCGGGGGGGAATGAGCAGTTCTTC. It yields the protein CASTPGGNEQFF.

The chain is built from TRBV9 and TRBJ2-7; 12 bases match TRBD2. Germline CDR1 is SGDLS and CDR2 is YYNGEE. The CDR3 extends over 15 amino acids. The ends lost 9 bases at V and 1 base at J; junction bases unmatched: 8. The CDR3 nucleotides read TGTGCCACCAAGACTAGCGGGAGAACGTCCTACGAGCAGTACTTC. It translates to CATKTSGRTSYEQYF.

CDR3: CASSIEGQGGRQPQHF. The CDR3 coding sequence is TGTGCCAGTAGTATTGAGGGACAGGGAGGGCGTCAGCCCCAGCATTTT. The rearrangement uses TRBV19 and TRBJ1-5; 9 nucleotides align to TRBD1. After removal of 3 bases from V and 6 bases from J, the junction contained 9 bases not matched to a gene. The CDR3 length is 16 residues. CDR1 and CDR2 (germline): LNHDA, SQIVND (reference sequence). Combining the CDR3 with reference TRBV19 and TRBJ1-5 gives the whole variable domain DGGITQSPKYLFRKEGQNVTLSCEQNLNHDAMYWYRQDPGQGLRLIYYSQIVNDFQKGDIAEGYSVSREKKESFPLTVTSAQKNPTAFYLCASSIEGQGGRQPQHFGDGTRLSIL.

V usage is TRBV11-2 and J usage is TRBJ1-2; TRBD1 matches 7 bases. The length of the CDR3 is 14 residues. The germline CDR1 and CDR2 sequences are SGHAT and FQNNGV. The J segment lost 8 bases and the V segment lost 1 base, leaving 7 bases of the junction unmatched. This CDR3 is CASSLGTGPEGYTF. CDR3 bases: TGTGCCAGCAGCTTAGGGACAGGTCCAGAGGGCTACACCTTC.

The chain uses TRBV7-9 and TRBJ1-2; the D is unclear. This CDR3 region has 13 residues. V was pared by 5 bases and J by 5 bases, with 12 bases between. Germline V lookup: CDR1 SEHNR, CDR2 FQNEAQ (reference sequence). The DNA for the CDR3 is TGTGCCAGCAGCCCCGACGGAGGTTATGGCTACACCTTC. Its translation is CASSPDGGYGYTF.

The chain is built from TRBV18 and TRBJ2-3, with D maybe TRBD1 (6 bases). Looked up from germline, CDR1 is KGHSH and CDR2 is LQKENI. CDR3 length equals 14 residues. V lost 5 bases to trimming and J lost 0 bases, with 9 bases between them. This CDR3 is CASSRQASTDTQYF. CDR3 nucleotide sequence: TGTGCCAGCTCAAGACAGGCTAGCACAGATACGCAGTATTTT.

This chain links TRBV7-9 with TRBJ2-3; no firm D call. Germline V gene data show CDR1 as SEHNR and CDR2 as FQNEAQ (reference sequence). The CDR3 covers 12 residues. The germline V and J ends were trimmed by 2 bases and 3 bases, with 3 bases remaining between them. In nucleotides, the CDR3 is TGTGCCAGCAGCTTATTGACAGATACGCAGTATTTT. Translation gives CASSLLTDTQYF.

This rearrangement joins TRBV28 to TRBJ1-4, with 8 bases lining up with TRBD1. This CDR3 has 14 amino acids. The ends lost 2 bases at V and 7 bases at J; junction bases unmatched: 3. The germline CDR1 and CDR2 sequences are MDHEN and SYDVKM. The CDR3 nucleotides read TGTGCCAGCAGTTTAGCGACAGGGGTTGAAAAACTGTTTTTT. Its translation: CASSLATGVEKLFF.